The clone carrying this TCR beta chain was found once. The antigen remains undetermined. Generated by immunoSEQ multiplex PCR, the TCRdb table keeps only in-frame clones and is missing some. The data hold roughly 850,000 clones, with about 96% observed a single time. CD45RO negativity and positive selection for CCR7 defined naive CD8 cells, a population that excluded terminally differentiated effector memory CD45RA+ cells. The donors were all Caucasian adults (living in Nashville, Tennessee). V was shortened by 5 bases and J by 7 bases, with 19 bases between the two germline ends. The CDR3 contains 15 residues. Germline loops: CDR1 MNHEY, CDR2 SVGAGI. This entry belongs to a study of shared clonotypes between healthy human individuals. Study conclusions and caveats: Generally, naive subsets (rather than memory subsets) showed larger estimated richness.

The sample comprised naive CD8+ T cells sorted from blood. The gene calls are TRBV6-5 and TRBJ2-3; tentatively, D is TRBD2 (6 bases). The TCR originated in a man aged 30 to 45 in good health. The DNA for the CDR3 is TGTGCCAGCAGTAGAGTAGCGGACCCCCCCAATACGCAGTATTTT. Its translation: CASSRVADPPNTQYF.